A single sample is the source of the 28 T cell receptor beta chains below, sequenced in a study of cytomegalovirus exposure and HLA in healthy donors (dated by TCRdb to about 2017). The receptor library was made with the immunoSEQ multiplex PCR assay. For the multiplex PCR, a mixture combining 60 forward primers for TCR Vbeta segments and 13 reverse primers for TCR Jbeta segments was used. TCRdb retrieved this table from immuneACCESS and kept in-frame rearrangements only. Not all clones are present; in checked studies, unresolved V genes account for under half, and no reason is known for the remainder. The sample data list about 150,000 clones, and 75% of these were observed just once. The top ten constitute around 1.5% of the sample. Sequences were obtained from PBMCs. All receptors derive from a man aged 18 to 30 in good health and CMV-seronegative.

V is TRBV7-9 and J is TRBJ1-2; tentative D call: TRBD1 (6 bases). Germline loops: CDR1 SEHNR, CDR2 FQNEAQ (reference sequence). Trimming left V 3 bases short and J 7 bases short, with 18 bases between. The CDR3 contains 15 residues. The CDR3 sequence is CASSLSLGARGGYTF. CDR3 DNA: TGTGCCAGCAGCTTGAGTCTGGGGGCAAGGGGTGGCTACACCTTC.

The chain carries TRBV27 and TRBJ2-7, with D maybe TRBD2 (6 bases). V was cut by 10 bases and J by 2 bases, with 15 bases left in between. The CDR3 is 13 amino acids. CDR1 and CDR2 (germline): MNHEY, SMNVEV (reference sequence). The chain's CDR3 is CAISSVGAYEQYF. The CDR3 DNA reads TGTGCCATCTCTAGCGTAGGGGCCTACGAGCAGTACTTC.

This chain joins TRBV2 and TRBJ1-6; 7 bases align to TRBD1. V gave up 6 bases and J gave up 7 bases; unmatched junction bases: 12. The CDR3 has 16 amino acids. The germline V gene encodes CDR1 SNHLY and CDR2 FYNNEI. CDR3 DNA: TGTGCCAGCAGACCCCTGGGGACAGCAAAGAATTCACCCCTCCACTTT. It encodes CASRPLGTAKNSPLHF.

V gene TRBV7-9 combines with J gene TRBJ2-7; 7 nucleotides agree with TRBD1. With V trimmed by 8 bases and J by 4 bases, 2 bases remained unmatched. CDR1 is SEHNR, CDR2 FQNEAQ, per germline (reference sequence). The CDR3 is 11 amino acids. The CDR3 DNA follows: TGTGCCAGCCAGGACAGGTACGAGCAGTACTTC. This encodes CASQDRYEQYF.

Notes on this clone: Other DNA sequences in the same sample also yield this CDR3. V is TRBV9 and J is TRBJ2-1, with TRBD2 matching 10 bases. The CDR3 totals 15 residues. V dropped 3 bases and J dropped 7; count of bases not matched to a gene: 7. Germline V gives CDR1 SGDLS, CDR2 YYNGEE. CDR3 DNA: TGTGCCAGCAGCGCGAGCGGGAGGGACGGTAATGAGCAGTTCTTC. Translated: CASSASGRDGNEQFF. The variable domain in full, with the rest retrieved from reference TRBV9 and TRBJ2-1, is DSGVTQTPKHLITATGQRVTLRCSPRSGDLSVYWYQQSLDQGLQFLIQYYNGEERAKGNILERFSAQQFPDLHSELNLSSLELGDSALYFCASSASGRDGNEQFFGPGTRLTVL.

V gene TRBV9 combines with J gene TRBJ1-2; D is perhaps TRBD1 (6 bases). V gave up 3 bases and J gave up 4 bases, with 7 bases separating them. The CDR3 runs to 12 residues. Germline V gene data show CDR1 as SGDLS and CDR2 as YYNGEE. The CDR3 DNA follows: TGTGCCAGCAGCGGCAGGGGCTATGGCTACACCTTC. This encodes CASSGRGYGYTF.

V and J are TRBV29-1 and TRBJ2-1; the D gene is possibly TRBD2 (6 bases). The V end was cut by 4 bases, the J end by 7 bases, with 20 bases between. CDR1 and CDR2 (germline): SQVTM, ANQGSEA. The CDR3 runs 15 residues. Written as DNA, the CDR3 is TGCAGCGTTGTCCGAAGACTAGGACACTCGAATGAGCAGTTCTTC. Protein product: CSVVRRLGHSNEQFF.

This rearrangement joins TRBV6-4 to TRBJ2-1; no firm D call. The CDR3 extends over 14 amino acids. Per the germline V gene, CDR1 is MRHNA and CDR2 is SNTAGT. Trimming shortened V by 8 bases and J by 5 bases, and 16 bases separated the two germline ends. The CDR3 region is CASLDARPHNEQFF. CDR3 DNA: TGTGCCAGCCTAGACGCCCGACCCCACAATGAGCAGTTCTTC.

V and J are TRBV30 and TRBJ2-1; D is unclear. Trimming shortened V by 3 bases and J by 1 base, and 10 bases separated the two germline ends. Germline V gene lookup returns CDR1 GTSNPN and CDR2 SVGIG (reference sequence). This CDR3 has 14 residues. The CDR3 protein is CAWRASVSYNEQFF. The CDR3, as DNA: TGTGCCTGGAGGGCAAGCGTGTCCTACAATGAGCAGTTCTTC. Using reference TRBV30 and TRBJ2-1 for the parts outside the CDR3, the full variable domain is SQTIHQWPATLVQPVGSPLSLECTVEGTSNPNLYWYRQAAGRGLQLLFYSVGIGQISSEVPQNLSASRPQDRQFILSSKKLLLSDSGFYLCAWRASVSYNEQFFGPGTRLTVL.

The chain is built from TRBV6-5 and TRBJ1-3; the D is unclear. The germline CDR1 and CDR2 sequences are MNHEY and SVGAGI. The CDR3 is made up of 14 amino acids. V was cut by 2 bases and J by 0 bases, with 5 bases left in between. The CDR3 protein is CASSYPGSGNTIYF. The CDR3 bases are TGTGCCAGCAGTTACCCGGGCTCTGGAAACACCATATATTTT.

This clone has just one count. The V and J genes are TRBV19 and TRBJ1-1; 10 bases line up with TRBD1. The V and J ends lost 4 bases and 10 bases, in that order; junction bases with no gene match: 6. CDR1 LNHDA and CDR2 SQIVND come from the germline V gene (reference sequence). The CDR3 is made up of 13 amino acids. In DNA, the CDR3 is TGTGCCAGTAGTACGTTGGGACAGGGGACAGCTTTCTTT. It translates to CASSTLGQGTAFF.

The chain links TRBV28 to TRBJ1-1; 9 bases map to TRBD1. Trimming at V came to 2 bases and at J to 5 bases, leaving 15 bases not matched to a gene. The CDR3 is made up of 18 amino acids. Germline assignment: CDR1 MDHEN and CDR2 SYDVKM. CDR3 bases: TGTGCCAGCAGTTTACCCACGACAGGGGGGACGTTCCGGACTGAAGCTTTCTTT. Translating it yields CASSLPTTGGTFRTEAFF. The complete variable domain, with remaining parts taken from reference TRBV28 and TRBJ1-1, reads DVKVTQSSRYLVKRTGEKVFLECVQDMDHENMFWYRQDPGLGLRLIYFSYDVKMKEKGDIPEGYSVSREKKERFSLILESASTNQTSMYLCASSLPTTGGTFRTEAFFGQGTRLTVV.

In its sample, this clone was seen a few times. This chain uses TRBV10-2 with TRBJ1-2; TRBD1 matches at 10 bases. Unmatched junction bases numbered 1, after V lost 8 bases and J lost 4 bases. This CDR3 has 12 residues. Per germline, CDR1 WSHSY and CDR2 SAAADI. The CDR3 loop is CASGDRGYGYTF. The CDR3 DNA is TGCGCCAGCGGGGACAGGGGCTATGGCTACACCTTC.

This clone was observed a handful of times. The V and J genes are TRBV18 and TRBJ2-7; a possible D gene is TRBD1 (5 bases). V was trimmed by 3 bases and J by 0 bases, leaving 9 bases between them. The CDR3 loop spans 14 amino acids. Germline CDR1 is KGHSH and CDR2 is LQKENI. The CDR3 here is CASSPIGASYEQYF. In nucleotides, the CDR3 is TGTGCCAGCTCACCTATTGGGGCCTCCTACGAGCAGTACTTC.

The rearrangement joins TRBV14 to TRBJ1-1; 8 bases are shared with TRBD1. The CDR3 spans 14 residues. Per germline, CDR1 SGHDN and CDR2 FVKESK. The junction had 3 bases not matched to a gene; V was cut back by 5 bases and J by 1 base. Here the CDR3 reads CASSIDRGNTEAFF. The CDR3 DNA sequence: TGTGCCAGCAGCATAGACAGGGGGAACACTGAAGCTTTCTTT. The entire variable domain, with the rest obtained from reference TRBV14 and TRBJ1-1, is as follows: EAGVTQFPSHSVIEKGQTVTLRCDPISGHDNLYWYRRVMGKEIKFLLHFVKESKQDESGMPNNRFLAERTGGTYSTLKVQPAELEDSGVYFCASSIDRGNTEAFFGQGTRLTVV.

For the CDR3, the DNA is TGTGCCAGCAGGGACCCAGGGGGTTGGGGCTACACCTTC. Residues: CASRDPGGWGYTF. This chain uses TRBV27 with TRBJ1-2; the match to TRBD1 covers 7 bases. Looked up from germline, CDR1 is MNHEY and CDR2 is SMNVEV (reference sequence). This CDR3 has 13 amino acids. Trimming cost V 6 bases and J 8 bases; bases outside gene matches: 9.

CDR3 region: CATQIEGGTYTGELFF. The CDR3 coding sequence is TGTGCCACCCAGATTGAGGGAGGGACTTACACCGGGGAGCTGTTTTTT. V and J are TRBV19 and TRBJ2-2; TRBD2 matches 7 bases. V dropped 10 bases and J dropped 3; count of bases not matched to a gene: 14. The CDR3 consists of 16 residues. Looked up from germline, CDR1 is LNHDA and CDR2 is SQIVND (reference sequence). Supplemented by reference TRBV19 and TRBJ2-2, the full variable domain reads DGGITQSPKYLFRKEGQNVTLSCEQNLNHDAMYWYRQDPGQGLRLIYYSQIVNDFQKGDIAEGYSVSREKKESFPLTVTSAQKNPTAFYLCATQIEGGTYTGELFFGEGSRLTVL.

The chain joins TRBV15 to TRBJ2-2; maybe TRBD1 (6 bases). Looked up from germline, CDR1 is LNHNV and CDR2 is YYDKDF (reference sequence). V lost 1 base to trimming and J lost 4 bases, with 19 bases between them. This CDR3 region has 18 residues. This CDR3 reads CATSRVTLRGSSTGELFF. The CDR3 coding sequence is TGTGCCACCAGCAGAGTTACCCTCAGGGGTTCCTCCACCGGGGAGCTGTTTTTT.

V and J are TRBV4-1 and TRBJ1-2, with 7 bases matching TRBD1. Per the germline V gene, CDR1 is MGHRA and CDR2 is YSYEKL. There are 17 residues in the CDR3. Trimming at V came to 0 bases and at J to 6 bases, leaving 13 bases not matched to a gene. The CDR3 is CASSQERGRWMVDGYTF. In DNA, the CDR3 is TGCGCCAGCAGCCAAGAGAGGGGGCGTTGGATGGTGGATGGCTACACCTTC.

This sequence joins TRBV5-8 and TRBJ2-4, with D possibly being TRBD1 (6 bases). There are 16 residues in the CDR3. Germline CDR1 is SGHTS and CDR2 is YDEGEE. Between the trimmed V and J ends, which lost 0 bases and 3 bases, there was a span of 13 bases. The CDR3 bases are TGTGCCAGCAGCTTGGGGACCGCAGGGGACAAAAACATTCAGTACTTC. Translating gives CASSLGTAGDKNIQYF. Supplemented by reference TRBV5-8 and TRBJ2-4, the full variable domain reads EAGVTQSPTHLIKTRGQQATLRCSPISGHTSVYWYQQALGLGLQFLLWYDEGEERNRGNFPPRFSGRQFPNYSSELNVNALELEDSALYLCASSLGTAGDKNIQYFGAGTRLSVL.

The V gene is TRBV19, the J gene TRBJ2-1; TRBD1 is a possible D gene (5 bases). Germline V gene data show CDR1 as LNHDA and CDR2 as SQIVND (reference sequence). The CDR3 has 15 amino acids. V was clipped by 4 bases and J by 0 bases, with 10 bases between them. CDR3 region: CASSTTAFSYNEQFF. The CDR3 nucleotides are TGTGCCAGTAGTACGACAGCCTTCTCCTACAATGAGCAGTTCTTC. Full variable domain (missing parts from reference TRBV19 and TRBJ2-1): DGGITQSPKYLFRKEGQNVTLSCEQNLNHDAMYWYRQDPGQGLRLIYYSQIVNDFQKGDIAEGYSVSREKKESFPLTVTSAQKNPTAFYLCASSTTAFSYNEQFFGPGTRLTVL.

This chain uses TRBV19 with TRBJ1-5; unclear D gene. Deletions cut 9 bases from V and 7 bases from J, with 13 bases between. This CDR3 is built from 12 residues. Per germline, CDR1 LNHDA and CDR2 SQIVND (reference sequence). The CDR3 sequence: CARDFREQPQHF. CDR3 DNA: TGTGCCAGGGATTTTCGGGAACAGCCCCAGCATTTT.

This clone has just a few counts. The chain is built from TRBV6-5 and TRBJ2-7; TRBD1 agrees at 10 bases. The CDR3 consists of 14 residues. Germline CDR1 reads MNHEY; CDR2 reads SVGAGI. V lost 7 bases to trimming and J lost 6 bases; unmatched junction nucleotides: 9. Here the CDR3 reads CASNSGTGVGEQYF. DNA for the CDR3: TGTGCCAGCAACTCCGGGACAGGGGTGGGCGAGCAGTACTTC.

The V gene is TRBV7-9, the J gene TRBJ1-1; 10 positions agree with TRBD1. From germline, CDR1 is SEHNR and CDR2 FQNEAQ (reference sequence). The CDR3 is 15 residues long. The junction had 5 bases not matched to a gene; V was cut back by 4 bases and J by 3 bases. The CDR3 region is CASSWADRGHTEAFF. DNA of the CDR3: TGTGCCAGCAGCTGGGCCGACAGGGGGCACACTGAAGCTTTCTTT. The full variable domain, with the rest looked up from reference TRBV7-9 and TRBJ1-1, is DTGVSQNPRHKITKRGQNVTFRCDPISEHNRLYWYRQTLGQGPEFLTYFQNEAQLEKSRLLSDRFSAERPKGSFSTLEIQRTEQGDSAMYLCASSWADRGHTEAFFGQGTRLTVV.

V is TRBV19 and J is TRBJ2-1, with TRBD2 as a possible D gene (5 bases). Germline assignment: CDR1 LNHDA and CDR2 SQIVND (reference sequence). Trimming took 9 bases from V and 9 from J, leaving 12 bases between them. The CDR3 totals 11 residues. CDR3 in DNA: TGTGCCAGCGGGATTGGGAGTGAGCAGTTCTTC. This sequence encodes CASGIGSEQFF.

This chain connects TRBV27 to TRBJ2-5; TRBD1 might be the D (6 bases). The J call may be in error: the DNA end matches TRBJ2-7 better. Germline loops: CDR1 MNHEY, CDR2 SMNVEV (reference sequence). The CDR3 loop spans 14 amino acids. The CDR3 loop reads CASSPDSYSYEQYF. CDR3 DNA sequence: TGTGCCAGCAGCCCGGACAGCTACTCCTACGAGCAGTACTTC.

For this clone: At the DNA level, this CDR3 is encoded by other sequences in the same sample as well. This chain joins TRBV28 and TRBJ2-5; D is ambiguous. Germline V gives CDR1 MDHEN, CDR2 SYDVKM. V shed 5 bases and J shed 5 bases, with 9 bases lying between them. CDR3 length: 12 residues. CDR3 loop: CASSLLGETQYF. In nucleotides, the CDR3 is TGTGCCAGCAGTCTCCTCGGGGAGACCCAGTACTTC.

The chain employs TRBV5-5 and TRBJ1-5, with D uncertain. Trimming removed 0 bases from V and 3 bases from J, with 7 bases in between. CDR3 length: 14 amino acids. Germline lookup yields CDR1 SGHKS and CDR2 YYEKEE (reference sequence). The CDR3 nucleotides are TGTGCCAGCAGCTTGGTACAACACAATCAGCCCCAGCATTTT. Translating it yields CASSLVQHNQPQHF.